This T cell receptor beta chain was found in a study of a mutant IDH1 vaccine in newly diagnosed glioma. Study-level background: Sex distribution of treated patients was roughly 62% male and 37.5% female; mean age was around 40 years.

Indicated time point: week 23, last vaccination. Vaccine doses each comprised 300 ug of mutant IDH1 20-mer peptide, with topical imiquimod. The CDR3 runs to 15 residues. Unmatched junction bases numbered 1, after V lost 2 bases and J lost 4 bases. Germline V CDR1 and CDR2: SGHDT, YYEEEE. This clone was detected once. The antigen is unknown. Produced via immunoSEQ multiplex PCR; TCRdb's table is partial and in-frame only. The sample includes roughly 43,000 clones, about 81% seen only once; the top ten take 2.4%. The chain has TRBV5-6 and TRBJ1-6; 9 bases match TRBD1. This material consisted of PBMCs, taken from a glioma patient whose treatment included an IDH1 peptide vaccine. This TCR was recovered from a young woman with glioma. Some clones in this sample may be carry-over from other donors' samples. CDR3 in amino acids: CASSLQGAYNSPLHF. The CDR3 DNA sequence: TGTGCCAGCAGCTTACAGGGGGCGTATAATTCACCCCTCCACTTT.